This T cell receptor (beta chain) was sequenced in a study of CD8+CD57+ T cells in acquired aplastic anemia. Genomic DNA provided the template from which TCR beta VDJ and CDR3 profiles were obtained. TCRdb re-called the reads with MiXCR, one entry per CDR3 protein. Of more than 250,000 distinct CDR3 sequences listed, approximately 56% were seen once; the top ten hold 6.5% to 10%. With respect to this clonotype: Its specificity is not known.

The study's findings and limits: Any difference that existed in CD8+ Simpson's diversity between patients and controls was not significant. Over 25 CD8+ CDR3 sequences occurred in both the patients and the controls.

The CDR3 contains 13 residues. The ends were cut back, 4 bases at V and 3 bases at J, with 10 bases in the middle. From germline, CDR1 is ENHRY and CDR2 SYGVKD. The sequencing sample was made of sorted CD4+, CD8+, or CD8+CD57+ T cells (not recorded which) from PBMCs. This rearrangement joins TRBV10-3 to TRBJ2-7; D might be TRBD1 or TRBD2, each matching 5 bases. The sequence derives from a human donor with severe aplastic anemia or a healthy control (not recorded which). The CDR3 here is CAISGGDLYEQYF. The CDR3 DNA reads as TGTGCCATCAGTGGAGGGGATCTCTACGAGCAGTACTTC.